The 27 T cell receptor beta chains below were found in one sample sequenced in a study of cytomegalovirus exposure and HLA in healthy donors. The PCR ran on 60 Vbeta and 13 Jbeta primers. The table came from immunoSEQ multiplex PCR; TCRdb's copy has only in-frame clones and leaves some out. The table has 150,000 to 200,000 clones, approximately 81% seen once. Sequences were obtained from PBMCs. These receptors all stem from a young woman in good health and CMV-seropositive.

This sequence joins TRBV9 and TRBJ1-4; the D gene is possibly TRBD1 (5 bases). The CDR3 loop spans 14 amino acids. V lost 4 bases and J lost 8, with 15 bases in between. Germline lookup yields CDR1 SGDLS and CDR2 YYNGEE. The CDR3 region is CASSTLGGWEKLFF. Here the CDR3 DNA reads TGTGCCAGCAGCACACTCGGGGGTTGGGAAAAACTGTTTTTT.

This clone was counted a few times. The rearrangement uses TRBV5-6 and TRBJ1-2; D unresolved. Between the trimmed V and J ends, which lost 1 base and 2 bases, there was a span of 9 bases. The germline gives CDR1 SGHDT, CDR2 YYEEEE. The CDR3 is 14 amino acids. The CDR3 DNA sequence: TGTGCCAGCAGCTTGCGACTCCAGAACTATGGCTACACCTTC. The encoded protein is CASSLRLQNYGYTF.

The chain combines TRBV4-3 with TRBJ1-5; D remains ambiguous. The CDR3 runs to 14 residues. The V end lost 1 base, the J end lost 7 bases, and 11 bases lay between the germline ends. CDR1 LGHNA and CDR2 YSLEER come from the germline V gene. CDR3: CASSQAVRGQPQHF. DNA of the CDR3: TGCGCCAGCAGCCAAGCTGTTCGAGGGCAGCCCCAGCATTTT.

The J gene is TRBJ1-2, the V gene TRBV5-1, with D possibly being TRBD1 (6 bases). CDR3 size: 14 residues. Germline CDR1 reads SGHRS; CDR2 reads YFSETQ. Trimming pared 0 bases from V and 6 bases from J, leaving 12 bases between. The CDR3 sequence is CASSLDTGLHGYTF. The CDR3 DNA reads TGCGCCAGCAGCTTGGACACAGGGTTGCATGGCTACACCTTC.

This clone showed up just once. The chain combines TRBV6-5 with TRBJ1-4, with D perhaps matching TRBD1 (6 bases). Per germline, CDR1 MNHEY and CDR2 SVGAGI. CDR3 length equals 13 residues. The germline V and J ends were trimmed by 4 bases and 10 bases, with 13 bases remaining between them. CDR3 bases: TGTGCCAGCAGTTCTTACGACAGGACAAAACTGTTTTTT. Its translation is CASSSYDRTKLFF.

CDR3 in amino acids: CASSLPWAGADNQPQHF. The CDR3 nucleotides read TGTGCCAGCAGCCTTCCCTGGGCGGGGGCGGATAATCAGCCCCAGCATTTT. The chain employs TRBV16 and TRBJ1-5; D is perhaps TRBD1 (6 bases). Germline V gene sequence: CDR1 KGHSY, CDR2 FQNENV. V lost 4 bases, J lost 4 bases, and 20 bases lay in between. The CDR3 is 17 residues long. The variable domain in full, completed from reference TRBV16 and TRBJ1-5, reads GEEVAQTPKHLVRGEGQKAKLYCAPIKGHSYVFWYQQVLKNEFKFLISFQNENVFDETGMPKERFSAKCLPNSPCSLEIQATKLEDSAVYFCASSLPWAGADNQPQHFGDGTRLSIL.

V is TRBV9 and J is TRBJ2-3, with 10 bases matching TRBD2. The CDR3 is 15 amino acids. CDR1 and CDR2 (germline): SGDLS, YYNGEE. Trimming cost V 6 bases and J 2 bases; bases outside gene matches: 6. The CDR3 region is CASKKRGGLTDTQYF. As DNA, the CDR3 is TGTGCCAGCAAAAAGCGGGGGGGCCTCACAGATACGCAGTATTTT.

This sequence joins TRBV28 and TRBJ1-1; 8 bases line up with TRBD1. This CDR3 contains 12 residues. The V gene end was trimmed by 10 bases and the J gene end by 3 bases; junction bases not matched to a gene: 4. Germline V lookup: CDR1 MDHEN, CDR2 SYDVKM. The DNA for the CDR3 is TGTGCCATCTCGGACAGGGACACTGAAGCTTTCTTT. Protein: CAISDRDTEAFF.

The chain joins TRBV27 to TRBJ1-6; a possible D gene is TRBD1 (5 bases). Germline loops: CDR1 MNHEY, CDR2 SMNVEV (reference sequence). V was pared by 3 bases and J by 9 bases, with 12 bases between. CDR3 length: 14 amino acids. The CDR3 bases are TGTGCCAGCAGTTTTATCTCAACAGGTTCACCCCTCCACTTT. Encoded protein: CASSFISTGSPLHF.

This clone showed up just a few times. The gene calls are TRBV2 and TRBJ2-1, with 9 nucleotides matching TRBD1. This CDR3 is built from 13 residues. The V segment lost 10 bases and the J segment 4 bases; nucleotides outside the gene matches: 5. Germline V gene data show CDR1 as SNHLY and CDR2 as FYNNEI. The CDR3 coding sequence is TGTGCCATCGCCGGGACAGGGTACAATGAGCAGTTCTTC. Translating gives CAIAGTGYNEQFF.

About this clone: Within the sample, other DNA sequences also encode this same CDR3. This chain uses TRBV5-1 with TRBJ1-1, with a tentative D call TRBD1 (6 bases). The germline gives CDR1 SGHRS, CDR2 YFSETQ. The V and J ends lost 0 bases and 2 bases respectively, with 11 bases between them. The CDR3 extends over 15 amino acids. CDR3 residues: CASSLVGRGNTEAFF. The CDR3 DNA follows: TGCGCCAGCAGCTTGGTTGGCAGGGGAAACACTGAAGCTTTCTTT.

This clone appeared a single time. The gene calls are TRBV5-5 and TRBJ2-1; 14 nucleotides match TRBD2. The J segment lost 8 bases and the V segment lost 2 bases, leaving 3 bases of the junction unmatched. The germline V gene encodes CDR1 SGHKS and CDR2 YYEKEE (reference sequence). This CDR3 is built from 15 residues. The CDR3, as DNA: TGTGCCAGCAGCTTACCGGGACTAGCGGGGGATGAGCAGTTCTTC. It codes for CASSLPGLAGDEQFF.

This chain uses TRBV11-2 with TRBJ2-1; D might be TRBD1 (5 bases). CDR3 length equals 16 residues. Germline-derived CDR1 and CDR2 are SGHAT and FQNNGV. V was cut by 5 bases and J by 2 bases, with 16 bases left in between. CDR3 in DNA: TGTGCCAGCAGCCCACAGGAGTCCTTTACCTACAATGAGCAGTTCTTC. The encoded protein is CASSPQESFTYNEQFF.

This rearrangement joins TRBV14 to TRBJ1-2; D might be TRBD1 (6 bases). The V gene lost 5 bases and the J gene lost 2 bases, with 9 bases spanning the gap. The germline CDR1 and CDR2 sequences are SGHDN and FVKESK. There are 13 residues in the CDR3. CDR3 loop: CASSGQTNYGYTF. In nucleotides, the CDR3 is TGTGCCAGCAGCGGACAGACCAACTATGGCTACACCTTC.

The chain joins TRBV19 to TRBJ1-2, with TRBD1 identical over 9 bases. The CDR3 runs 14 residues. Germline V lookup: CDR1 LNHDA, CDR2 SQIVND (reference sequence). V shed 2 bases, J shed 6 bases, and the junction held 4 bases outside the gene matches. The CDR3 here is CASSINRGRDGYTF. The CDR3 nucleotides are TGTGCCAGTAGTATAAACAGGGGGCGAGATGGCTACACCTTC.

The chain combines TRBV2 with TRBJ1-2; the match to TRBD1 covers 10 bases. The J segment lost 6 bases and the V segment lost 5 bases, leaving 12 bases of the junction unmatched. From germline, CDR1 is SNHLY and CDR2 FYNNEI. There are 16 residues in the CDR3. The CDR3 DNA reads TGTGCCAGCAGTTCTGGTCGGACAGGGGGGAGGGATGGCTACACCTTC. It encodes CASSSGRTGGRDGYTF. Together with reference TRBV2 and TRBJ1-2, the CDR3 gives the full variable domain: EPEVTQTPSHQVTQMGQEVILRCVPISNHLYFYWYRQILGQKVEFLVSFYNNEISEKSEIFDDQFSVERPDGSNFTLKIRSTKLEDSAMYFCASSSGRTGGRDGYTFGSGTRLTVV.

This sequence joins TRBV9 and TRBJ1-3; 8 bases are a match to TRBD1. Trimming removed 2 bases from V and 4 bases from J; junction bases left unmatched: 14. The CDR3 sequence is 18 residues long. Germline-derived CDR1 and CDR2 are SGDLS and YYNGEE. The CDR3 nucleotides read TGTGCCAGCAGCGTGTCTTACCCGGGACAGGCGGAGGGAAACACCATATATTTT. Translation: CASSVSYPGQAEGNTIYF. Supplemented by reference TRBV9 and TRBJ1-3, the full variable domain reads DSGVTQTPKHLITATGQRVTLRCSPRSGDLSVYWYQQSLDQGLQFLIQYYNGEERAKGNILERFSAQQFPDLHSELNLSSLELGDSALYFCASSVSYPGQAEGNTIYFGEGSWLTVV.

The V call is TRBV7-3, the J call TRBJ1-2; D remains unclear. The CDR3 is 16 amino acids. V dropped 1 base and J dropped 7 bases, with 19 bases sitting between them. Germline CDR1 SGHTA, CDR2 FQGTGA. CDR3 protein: CASSLNQRAGGVGYTF. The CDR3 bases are TGTGCCAGCAGCTTAAATCAGAGGGCCGGAGGAGTTGGCTACACCTTC. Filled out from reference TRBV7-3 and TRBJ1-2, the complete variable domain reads GAGVSQTPSNKVTEKGKYVELRCDPISGHTALYWYRQSLGQGPEFLIYFQGTGAADDSGLPNDRFFAVRPEGSVSTLKIQRTERGDSAVYLCASSLNQRAGGVGYTFGSGTRLTVV.

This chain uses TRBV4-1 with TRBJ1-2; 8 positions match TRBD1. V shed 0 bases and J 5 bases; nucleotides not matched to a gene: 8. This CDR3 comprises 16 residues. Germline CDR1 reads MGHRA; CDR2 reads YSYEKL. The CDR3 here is CASSQDLDRGWYGYTF. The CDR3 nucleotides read TGCGCCAGCAGCCAAGATCTCGACAGGGGATGGTATGGCTACACCTTC.

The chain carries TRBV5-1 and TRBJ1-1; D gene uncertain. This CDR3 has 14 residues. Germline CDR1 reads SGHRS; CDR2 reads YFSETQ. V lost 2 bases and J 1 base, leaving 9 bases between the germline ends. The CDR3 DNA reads TGCGCCAGCAGCTTTAAACTCGGGAACACTGAAGCTTTCTTT. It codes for CASSFKLGNTEAFF.

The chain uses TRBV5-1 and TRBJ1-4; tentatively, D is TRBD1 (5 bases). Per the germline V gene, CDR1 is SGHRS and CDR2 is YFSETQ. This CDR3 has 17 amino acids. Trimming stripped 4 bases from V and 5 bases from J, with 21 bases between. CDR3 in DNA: TGCGCCAGCAGCCCTGGTGGGGCCCCAGCGGGAAATGAAAAACTGTTTTTT. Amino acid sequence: CASSPGGAPAGNEKLFF.

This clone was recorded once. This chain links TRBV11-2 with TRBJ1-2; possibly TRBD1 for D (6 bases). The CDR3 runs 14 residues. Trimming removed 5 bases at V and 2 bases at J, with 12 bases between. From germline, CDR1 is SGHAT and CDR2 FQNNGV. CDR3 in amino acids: CASSQGQWNYGYTF. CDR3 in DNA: TGTGCCAGCAGCCAAGGACAGTGGAACTATGGCTACACCTTC.

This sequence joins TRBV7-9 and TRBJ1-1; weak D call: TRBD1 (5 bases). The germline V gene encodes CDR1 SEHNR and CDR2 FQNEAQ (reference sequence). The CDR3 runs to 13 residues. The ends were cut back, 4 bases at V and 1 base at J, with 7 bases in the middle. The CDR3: CASSSGQNTEAFF. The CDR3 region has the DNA TGTGCCAGCAGCTCAGGACAGAACACTGAAGCTTTCTTT.

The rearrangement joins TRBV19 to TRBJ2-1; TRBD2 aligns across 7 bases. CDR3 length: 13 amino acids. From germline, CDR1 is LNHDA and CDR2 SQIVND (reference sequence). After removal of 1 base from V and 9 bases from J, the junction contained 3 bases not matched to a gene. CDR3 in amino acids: CASSIVGGGEQFF. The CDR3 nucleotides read TGTGCCAGTAGTATAGTGGGCGGGGGTGAGCAGTTCTTC.

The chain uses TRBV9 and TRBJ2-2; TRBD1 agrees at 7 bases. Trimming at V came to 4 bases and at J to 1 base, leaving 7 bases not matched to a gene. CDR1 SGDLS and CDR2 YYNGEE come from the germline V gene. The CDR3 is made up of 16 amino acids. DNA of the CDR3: TGTGCCAGCAGCACGTCCGGGACAGTGAACACCGGGGAGCTGTTTTTT. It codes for CASSTSGTVNTGELFF.

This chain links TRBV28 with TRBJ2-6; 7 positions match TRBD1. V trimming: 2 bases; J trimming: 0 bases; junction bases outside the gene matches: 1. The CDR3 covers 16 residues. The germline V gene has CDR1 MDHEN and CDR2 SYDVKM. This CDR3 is CASSLHRGSGANVLTF. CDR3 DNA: TGTGCCAGCAGTTTACACAGGGGCTCTGGGGCCAACGTCCTGACTTTC.

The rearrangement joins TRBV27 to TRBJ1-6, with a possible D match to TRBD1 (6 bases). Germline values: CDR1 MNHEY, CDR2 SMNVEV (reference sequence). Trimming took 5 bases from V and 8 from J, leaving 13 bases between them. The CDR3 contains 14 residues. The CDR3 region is CASSGTGFDSPLHF. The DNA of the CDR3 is TGTGCCAGCAGTGGAACAGGGTTCGATTCACCCCTCCACTTT.